This TCR beta chain was sequenced in a study of spatial heterogeneity in lung cancer. Findings and caveats of the study: More often at tumor resection than at routine follow-up, ubiquitous expanded tumor TCRs were detected in the blood.

There are a few counts of this clonotype. The antigen remains unidentified. The trim removed 6 bases at V and 3 bases at J, leaving 11 bases unmatched. The germline V gene encodes CDR1 MNHEY and CDR2 SVGEGT. The CDR3 is 16 residues long. Time point denoted: sample taken at primary tumor resection. TCR cDNA molecules each had a unique molecular identifier. TCRdb passed the 5' RACE reads through MiXCR, listing each CDR3 protein once. This table holds approximately 9,400 distinct CDR3 sequences, about 4.2% found once. The sample was PBMCs, taken at surgery. The receptor's source is a male donor with early-stage non-small cell lung cancer. The chain links TRBV6-2 or TRBV6-3 to TRBJ2-3; 8 bases fit TRBD1. The CDR3 region is CASSPRGQGKTDTQYF. CDR3 sequence (DNA): TGTGCCAGCAGCCCCCGTGGACAGGGCAAAACAGATACGCAGTATTTT.